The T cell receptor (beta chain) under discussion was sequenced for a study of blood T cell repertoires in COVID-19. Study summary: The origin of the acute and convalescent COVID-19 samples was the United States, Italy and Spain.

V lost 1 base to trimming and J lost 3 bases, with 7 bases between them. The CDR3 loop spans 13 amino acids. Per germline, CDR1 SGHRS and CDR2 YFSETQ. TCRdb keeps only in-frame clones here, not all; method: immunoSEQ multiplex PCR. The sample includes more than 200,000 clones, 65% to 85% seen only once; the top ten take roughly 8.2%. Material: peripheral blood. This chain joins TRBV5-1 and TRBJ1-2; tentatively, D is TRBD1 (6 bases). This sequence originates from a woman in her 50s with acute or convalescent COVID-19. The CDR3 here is CASSLHRDYGYTF. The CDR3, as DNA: TGCGCCAGCAGCTTGCACAGGGACTATGGCTACACCTTC.